The next 26 T cell receptor beta chains were all read from a single sample in a study of cytomegalovirus exposure and HLA in healthy donors (dated by TCRdb to about 2017). The method behind the library was the immunoSEQ multiplex PCR assay. The multiplex PCR relied on a mix of 60 forward primers for TCR Vbeta segments and 13 reverse primers for TCR Jbeta segments. This immuneACCESS table, as held by TCRdb, lists in-frame sequences with V and J called but not all clones. Of the missing ones, under half trace to an unresolved V gene in checked studies; the others have no known cause. The sample includes 95,000 to 150,000 clones, with about 76% observed a single time. 13% of the sample is in the top ten clones. The sequenced sample consisted of PBMCs. Receptors were obtained from a woman aged 55-70 years in good health and CMV-seropositive.

This clone was seen more than once but under ten times. J is TRBJ2-1 and V is TRBV6-6; D is perhaps TRBD2 (6 bases). V was clipped by 7 bases and J by 0 bases, with 13 bases between them. The CDR3 has 15 residues. The germline V gene encodes CDR1 MNHNY and CDR2 SVGAGI (reference sequence). CDR3: CASTPLASSYNEQFF. The DNA of the CDR3 is TGTGCCAGCACCCCGCTAGCGAGCTCCTACAATGAGCAGTTCTTC.

The chain recombines TRBV28 with TRBJ1-2; 8 bases fit TRBD1. Germline assignment: CDR1 MDHEN and CDR2 SYDVKM. The ends lost 4 bases at V and 8 bases at J; junction bases unmatched: 6. The CDR3 contains 13 residues. This CDR3 is CASSSRTGYGYTF. DNA of the CDR3: TGTGCCAGCAGTTCCCGGACAGGGTACGGCTACACCTTC.

The chain employs TRBV7-9 and TRBJ2-5; D not resolved. The CDR3 consists of 14 residues. V lost 2 bases to trimming and J lost 2 bases, with 9 bases between them. Germline values: CDR1 SEHNR, CDR2 FQNEAQ (reference sequence). The CDR3, as DNA: TGTGCCAGCAGCTTAAGTCAGGCGCAAGAGACCCAGTACTTC. It is translated as CASSLSQAQETQYF. Drawing the rest from reference TRBV7-9 and TRBJ2-5, the complete variable domain is DTGVSQNPRHKITKRGQNVTFRCDPISEHNRLYWYRQTLGQGPEFLTYFQNEAQLEKSRLLSDRFSAERPKGSFSTLEIQRTEQGDSAMYLCASSLSQAQETQYFGPGTRLLVL.

This clone was seen a few times. This sequence joins TRBV5-6 and TRBJ2-2; D not certain. The CDR3 loop spans 12 amino acids. V dropped 4 bases and J dropped 5 bases, with 6 bases sitting between them. Germline V gene lookup returns CDR1 SGHDT and CDR2 YYEEEE. The CDR3 loop reads CASSVNTGELFF. DNA for the CDR3: TGTGCCAGCAGCGTTAATACCGGGGAGCTGTTTTTT.

This chain joins TRBV20-1 and TRBJ2-1; no clear D. Germline V gene lookup returns CDR1 DFQATT and CDR2 SNEGSKA (reference sequence). Trimming took off 7 bases at V and 0 bases at J, with 4 bases between the two ends. This CDR3 is built from 11 residues. Here the CDR3 DNA reads TGCAGTGGCAGCTCCTACAATGAGCAGTTCTTC. This codes for CSGSSYNEQFF.

CDR3 sequence: CASSQSRGTGAEAFF. The CDR3 bases are TGTGCCAGCAGCCAATCCCGGGGGACAGGGGCAGAAGCTTTCTTT. The chain carries TRBV16 and TRBJ1-1; 10 bases align to TRBD1. The CDR3 consists of 15 residues. Germline CDR1 is KGHSY and CDR2 is FQNENV. Trimming removed 0 bases from V and 8 bases from J; junction bases left unmatched: 6.

V gene TRBV5-1 combines with J gene TRBJ2-7; a possible D gene is TRBD1 (6 bases). Trimming took off 1 base at V and 3 bases at J, with 11 bases between the two ends. Germline CDR1 reads SGHRS; CDR2 reads YFSETQ. The CDR3 is 14 amino acids. The CDR3 sequence is CASSLRGDNYEQYF. DNA for the CDR3: TGCGCCAGCAGCTTGCGTGGGGACAACTACGAGCAGTACTTC.

The rearrangement links TRBV6-5 to TRBJ2-1, with D possibly TRBD2 on 5 matching bases. CDR3 length: 14 amino acids. The V end lost 8 bases, the J end lost 1 base, and 12 bases lay between the germline ends. The germline V gene has CDR1 MNHEY and CDR2 SVGAGI. As DNA, the CDR3 is TGTGCCAGCCGGGGAGAGGAGTCCTACAATGAGCAGTTCTTC. Amino acid sequence: CASRGEESYNEQFF.

The chain has TRBV5-1 and TRBJ1-6; 8 bases align to TRBD1. The CDR3 has 14 amino acids. Trimming at V came to 3 bases and at J to 10 bases, leaving 6 bases not matched to a gene. The germline V gene encodes CDR1 SGHRS and CDR2 YFSETQ. CDR3 in DNA: TGCGCCAGCAGCTACGGACAGGGTCAATCACCCCTCCACTTT. Residues: CASSYGQGQSPLHF.

This clone turned up a few times. The same CDR3 arises from other DNA sequences in this sample as well. The CDR3 reads CSASGSYEQYF. Written as DNA, the CDR3 is TGCAGTGCCAGCGGGAGCTACGAGCAGTACTTC. This sequence joins TRBV20-1 and TRBJ2-7; 8 bases are a match to TRBD2. The germline CDR1 and CDR2 sequences are DFQATT and SNEGSKA (reference sequence). The CDR3 has 11 amino acids. After removal of 6 bases from V and 3 bases from J, the junction contained 1 base not matched to a gene.

This chain links TRBV7-2 with TRBJ2-1; 8 bases map to TRBD2. This CDR3 is 17 amino acids long. The V gene's germline CDR1 is SGHTA and CDR2 FQGNSA. J lost 5 bases, V lost 0 bases, and 9 bases had no gene match. This CDR3 is CASSLASAGGTHNEQFF. CDR3 DNA: TGTGCCAGCAGCTTAGCGTCGGCGGGAGGCACCCACAATGAGCAGTTCTTC. Complete variable domain (other parts from reference TRBV7-2 and TRBJ2-1): GAGVSQSPSNKVTEKGKDVELRCDPISGHTALYWYRQSLGQGLEFLIYFQGNSAPDKSGLPSDRFSAERTGGSVSTLTIQRTQQEDSAVYLCASSLASAGGTHNEQFFGPGTRLTVL.

This clone has just a few counts. The chain couples TRBV19 to TRBJ1-2; 8 positions match TRBD1. This CDR3 spans 16 amino acids. Trimming took 1 base from V and 4 from J; bases not matched to a gene: 8. Germline assignment: CDR1 LNHDA and CDR2 SQIVND (reference sequence). CDR3 sequence (DNA): TGTGCCAGTAGTATAGCAGCGGACAGGGATGTCTATGGCTACACCTTC. It translates to CASSIAADRDVYGYTF.

V usage is TRBV5-4 and J usage is TRBJ2-4; 9 nucleotides agree with TRBD1. CDR1 SGHNT and CDR2 YYREEE come from the germline V gene (reference sequence). This CDR3 is 15 amino acids long. V shed 4 bases, J shed 6 bases, and the junction held 8 bases outside the gene matches. The CDR3, as DNA: TGTGCCAGCAGCCCCGGGGACAGGGACACAAACATTCAGTACTTC. This sequence encodes CASSPGDRDTNIQYF.

The chain couples TRBV5-6 to TRBJ2-1; the D is unclear. V was trimmed by 1 base and J by 0 bases, leaving 17 bases between them. The CDR3 totals 18 residues. Germline-derived CDR1 and CDR2 are SGHDT and YYEEEE. This CDR3 reads CASSLKAARESSYNEQFF. CDR3 DNA: TGTGCCAGCAGCTTGAAGGCGGCCCGAGAAAGCTCCTACAATGAGCAGTTCTTC.

This chain joins TRBV19 and TRBJ2-7; possibly TRBD1 for D (5 bases). This CDR3 contains 17 residues. Germline CDR1 LNHDA, CDR2 SQIVND (reference sequence). Between the trimmed V and J ends, which lost 1 base and 2 bases, there was a span of 18 bases. The CDR3 DNA is TGTGCCAGTAGTATAGGTGCTGGAGTGACAGTCACCTACGAGCAGTACTTC. This sequence encodes CASSIGAGVTVTYEQYF.

There are a few counts of this clone. The rearrangement joins TRBV9 to TRBJ2-2; 9 positions agree with TRBD1. J gave up 5 bases and V 6 bases, and 5 bases lay outside the gene matches. Germline values: CDR1 SGDLS, CDR2 YYNGEE. This CDR3 is 14 amino acids long. The CDR3 DNA follows: TGTGCCAGCACCCGGGACAGGGATACCGGGGAGCTGTTTTTT. It is translated as CASTRDRDTGELFF.

This clone was found a few times. This CDR3 reads CASSLLTGGNEQFF. CDR3 DNA: TGTGCCAGCAGCTTGTTGACAGGCGGGAATGAGCAGTTCTTC. V is TRBV5-5 and J is TRBJ2-1, with D perhaps TRBD1 (6 bases). The CDR3 extends over 14 amino acids. Trimming pared 1 base from V and 7 bases from J, leaving 12 bases between. CDR1 and CDR2 (germline): SGHKS, YYEKEE (reference sequence).

The chain links TRBV9 to TRBJ2-2; the D gene is possibly TRBD1 (6 bases). In germline, CDR1 is SGDLS, CDR2 YYNGEE. The CDR3 runs to 14 residues. Between the trimmed V and J ends, which lost 5 bases and 4 bases, there was a span of 12 bases. DNA for the CDR3: TGTGCCAGCAGGCCGGGACACCTCACCGGGGAGCTGTTTTTT. Its translation: CASRPGHLTGELFF.

The V gene is TRBV4-1, the J gene TRBJ1-4; 7 positions agree with TRBD1. CDR3 size: 18 residues. Germline CDR1 reads MGHRA; CDR2 reads YSYEKL. V lost 2 bases to trimming and J lost 7 bases; unmatched junction nucleotides: 16. This chain's CDR3 is CASSQLFSIDRESEKLFF. DNA for the CDR3: TGCGCCAGCAGCCAATTGTTCAGTATCGACAGGGAATCTGAAAAACTGTTTTTT.

Comments on this clone: This sample also contains other DNA sequences that code for the same CDR3. The V call is TRBV4-2, the J call TRBJ2-5, with 10 bases identical to TRBD2. J lost 5 bases, V lost 0 bases, and 12 bases had no gene match. The CDR3 loop spans 18 amino acids. Germline assignment: CDR1 LGHNA and CDR2 YNFKEQ. CDR3 in amino acids: CASSQDLASGSPGETQYF. For the CDR3, the DNA is TGTGCCAGCAGCCAAGATTTAGCTAGCGGGAGCCCCGGGGAGACCCAGTACTTC.

The gene calls are TRBV4-3 and TRBJ2-5; no clear D. Between the trimmed V and J ends, which lost 0 bases and 5 bases, there was a span of 22 bases. The germline CDR1 and CDR2 sequences are LGHNA and YSLEER. The CDR3 extends over 18 amino acids. DNA of the CDR3: TGCGCCAGCAGCCAAGATAGGTTGCTAGAGCCGTCCTTTGAGACCCAGTACTTC. Protein product: CASSQDRLLEPSFETQYF.

This chain uses TRBV29-1 with TRBJ2-1; a weak D match, TRBD2 (5 bases). Trimming cost V 4 bases and J 1 base, with 8 bases left between them. Germline V lookup: CDR1 SQVTM, CDR2 ANQGSEA. The CDR3 is made up of 13 amino acids. CDR3 in amino acids: CSVGTDSYNEQFF. In DNA, the CDR3 is TGCAGCGTTGGGACTGATTCCTACAATGAGCAGTTCTTC.

The chain couples TRBV2 to TRBJ2-2; D is uncertain. The germline CDR1 and CDR2 sequences are SNHLY and FYNNEI. V was shortened by 8 bases and J by 4 bases, with 14 bases between the two germline ends. The CDR3 is made up of 14 amino acids. For the CDR3, the DNA is TGTGCCAGCCAAGTGGAGATGGGCACCGGGGAGCTGTTTTTT. Its protein is CASQVEMGTGELFF.

The table lists this clone with a count of one. The chain combines TRBV6-6 with TRBJ1-3; D possibly corresponds to TRBD1 (6 bases). Trimming left V 5 bases short and J 3 bases short, with 11 bases between. CDR1 MNHNY and CDR2 SVGAGI come from the germline V gene (reference sequence). There are 14 residues in the CDR3. In nucleotides, the CDR3 is TGTGCCAGCAGTCAGGACAGAAGTGGAAACACCATATATTTT. Encoded protein: CASSQDRSGNTIYF.

The CDR3 DNA reads as TGTGCCAGCAACCGAGCGGGAAACTACCAAGAGACCCAGTACTTC. Translation gives CASNRAGNYQETQYF. The rearrangement uses TRBV27 and TRBJ2-5; TRBD2 matches 7 bases. Unmatched junction bases numbered 8, after V lost 7 bases and J lost 0 bases. Germline V CDR1 and CDR2: MNHEY, SMNVEV (reference sequence). CDR3 size: 15 residues.

The chain is built from TRBV2 and TRBJ2-7, with D possibly matching TRBD1 (6 bases). Germline CDR1 SNHLY, CDR2 FYNNEI. The CDR3 consists of 14 residues. V lost 6 bases to trimming and J lost 3 bases, with 15 bases between them. The DNA for the CDR3 is TGTGCCAGCAGCCCCCGGACAGCTATCTACGAGCAGTACTTC. Amino acid sequence: CASSPRTAIYEQYF.